This TCR beta chain is from a study of blood T cell repertoires in COVID-19. Study information: Italy, Spain and the United States were the sources of the convalescent and acute COVID-19 samples. From T cells, B-cell-depleted T cells, or PBMCs came the material, which was cDNA or gDNA.

On this clone: Different DNA sequences within this sample yield the same CDR3.

Study processing details: Counts of nucleated cells, estimated from reference gene primer amplification, were obtained. Here immunoSEQ multiplex PCR was the method, and the copy in TCRdb shows in-frame clones only, minus some. V, J and clone size were drawn from that table, and D and trimming were deduced from the DNA. This sample has approximately 300,000 clones, with approximately 90% found just once. The CDR3 length is 12 residues. V lost 6 bases and J lost 1, with 4 bases in between. Germline lookup yields CDR1 MNHEY and CDR2 SVGAGI. Sequencing was carried out using peripheral blood. This sequence joins TRBV6-5 and TRBJ1-3; D is undetermined. The receptor's source is a man aged 35 to 55 with acute or convalescent COVID-19. The DNA for the CDR3 is TGTGCCAGCAGATCGTCTGGAAACACCATATATTTT. It translates to CASRSSGNTIYF.